The 17 T cell receptor beta chains reported below all come from one sample, sequenced in a study of T cells in Graves' hyperthyroidism and ophthalmopathy. It was RNA transcripts that yielded the amplified TCR beta CDR3 regions. During a first-round RT-PCR of the TCR CDR3, the HTBI primer set was used. TCRdb itself ran the multiplex PCR reads through MiXCR, one entry per CDR3 protein. The table lists 220,000 or so distinct CDR3 sequences, around 15% of them singletons. The sample taken for sequencing was blood. All receptors come from a woman aged 18-35 years with Graves' ophthalmopathy.

Many counts were recorded for this clonotype. The chain combines TRBV20-1 with TRBJ2-7; D is uncertain. This CDR3 is built from 16 residues. The V end lost 0 bases, the J end lost 5 bases, and 20 bases lay between the germline ends. Germline V CDR1 and CDR2: DFQATT, SNEGSKA (reference sequence). The CDR3 DNA reads as TGCAGTGCTAGAGATCTCATGCAGTCTAAGAGCCACGAGCAGTACTTC. It codes for CSARDLMQSKSHEQYF.

The chain joins TRBV7-2 to TRBJ2-7, with TRBD2 matching over 11 bases. The CDR3 spans 16 residues. V shed 5 bases and J 7 bases; nucleotides not matched to a gene: 13. Germline-derived CDR1 and CDR2 are SGHTA and FQGNSA. The CDR3 sequence: CASSNTGTSGGGEQYF. The CDR3, as DNA: TGTGCCAGCAGCAACACCGGGACTAGCGGTGGGGGAGAGCAGTACTTC.

About this clonotype: A clone one base away is much larger, so this may be a read error. The V and J genes are TRBV27 and TRBJ2-1; TRBD1 matches at 8 bases. The CDR3 spans 16 residues. Germline V gene lookup returns CDR1 MNHEY and CDR2 SMNVEV (reference sequence). V was clipped by 3 bases and J by 3 bases; unmatched bases: 7. The CDR3 nucleotides read TGTGCCAGCAGTTTGGCCAGGACAGGGAACTACAATGAGCAGTTCTTC. Translating it yields CASSLARTGNYNEQFF.

Concerning this clonotype: This may stem from a read error, because a much larger clone lies one nucleotide away. The CDR3 DNA reads TGCGCCAGCAGCCAAGGGGCGGAGCAGTTCTTC. The encoded protein is CASSQGAEQFF. The V and J genes are TRBV4-1 and TRBJ2-1, with D uncertain. V lost 1 base to trimming and J lost 10 bases, with 5 bases between them. The CDR3 runs to 11 residues. Germline assignment: CDR1 MGHRA and CDR2 YSYEKL.

The J gene is TRBJ1-2, the V gene TRBV19, with D unclear. Trimming removed 6 bases from V and 2 bases from J, with 13 bases in between. The CDR3 spans 14 residues. Germline CDR1 is LNHDA and CDR2 is SQIVND (reference sequence). The CDR3 DNA reads TGTGCCAGTAGGTCCCCACAGTGGAACTATGGCTACACCTTC. Its protein product is CASRSPQWNYGYTF.

This clonotype has at least ten counts. V and J are TRBV6-2 or TRBV6-3 and TRBJ1-5, with TRBD1 identical over 7 bases. This CDR3 is 15 amino acids long. Looked up from germline, CDR1 is MNHEY and CDR2 is SVGEGT. J was trimmed by 1 base and V by 2 bases; bases with no gene match: 2. The CDR3 loop is CASSYGQVSNQPQHF. In nucleotides, the CDR3 is TGTGCCAGCAGTTACGGACAGGTCAGCAATCAGCCCCAGCATTTT.

This clonotype was seen repeatedly, ten times or more. The V gene is TRBV12-3 or TRBV12-4, the J gene TRBJ2-4; a possible D gene is TRBD2 (6 bases). The V end was cut by 4 bases, the J end by 3 bases, with 19 bases between. This CDR3 comprises 17 residues. The CDR3 sequence is CASSSGLLRDGKNIQYF. For the CDR3, the DNA is TGTGCCAGCAGTTCTGGACTATTGCGGGACGGCAAAAACATTCAGTACTTC.

This clonotype was observed many times. The chain uses TRBV5-1 and TRBJ2-3, with D perhaps TRBD1 (5 bases). V lost 0 bases to trimming and J lost 2 bases, with 10 bases between them. Per germline, CDR1 SGHRS and CDR2 YFSETQ. This CDR3 spans 15 amino acids. The CDR3 sequence: CASSLEAGHTDTQYF. In DNA form, the CDR3 reads TGCGCCAGCAGCTTGGAGGCAGGGCACACAGATACGCAGTATTTT.

This clonotype was counted a few times. V and J are TRBV10-1 and TRBJ2-7; no definite D call. The V gene's germline CDR1 is WNHNN and CDR2 SYGVQD (reference sequence). The CDR3 consists of 16 residues. V dropped 0 bases and J dropped 2 bases, with 14 bases sitting between them. Here the CDR3 DNA reads TGCGCCAGCAGTGAGTCACCCAGGTCCCTAACCTACGAGCAGTACTTC. It translates to CASSESPRSLTYEQYF.

This clonotype was counted at least ten times. This chain links TRBV11-2 with TRBJ1-2; unclear D gene. CDR3 length: 17 amino acids. Germline V gives CDR1 SGHAT, CDR2 FQNNGV. V was pared by 4 bases and J by 0 bases, with 18 bases between. The CDR3 loop is CASSSPKALISNYGYTF. CDR3 nucleotides: TGTGCCAGCAGCTCCCCCAAGGCCCTGATCTCTAACTATGGCTACACCTTC.

At least ten counts were recorded for this clonotype. The chain employs TRBV28 and TRBJ1-2, with D unresolved. Deletions cut 5 bases from V and 0 bases from J, with 16 bases between. This CDR3 region has 16 residues. Germline V lookup: CDR1 MDHEN, CDR2 SYDVKM. The CDR3: CASSPGLREANYGYTF. DNA of the CDR3: TGTGCCAGCAGTCCCGGACTAAGGGAAGCTAACTATGGCTACACCTTC.

On this clonotype itself: This may be a read error, as it is one base from a much larger clone. The chain joins TRBV6-1 to TRBJ2-2; D perhaps matches TRBD2 (5 bases). Germline loops: CDR1 MNHNS, CDR2 SASEGT. This CDR3 is 16 amino acids long. The CDR3: CASNPLLDSNTGELLF. As DNA, the CDR3 is TGTGCCAGCAATCCTCTCCTGGACTCCAACACCGGGGAGCTGCTTTTT.

This clonotype has a count of ten or more. The CDR3 protein is CATSRDRTPPYNEQFF. The CDR3 bases are TGTGCCACCAGCAGAGACCGGACTCCCCCCTACAATGAGCAGTTCTTC. This rearrangement joins TRBV15 to TRBJ2-1; D is perhaps TRBD2 (5 bases). Trimming shortened V by 0 bases and J by 2 bases, and 11 bases separated the two germline ends. The CDR3 totals 16 residues. CDR1 is LNHNV, CDR2 YYDKDF, per germline (reference sequence).

At least ten counts were recorded for this clonotype. CDR3 in amino acids: CASSPTMNTEAFF. The CDR3 nucleotides are TGTGCCAGCAGCCCGACCATGAACACTGAAGCTTTCTTT. The chain carries TRBV12-3 or TRBV12-4 and TRBJ1-1, with D unclear. This CDR3 contains 13 residues. Trimming removed 6 bases at V and 0 bases at J, with 8 bases between.

Many counts were recorded for this clonotype. The chain couples TRBV13 to TRBJ2-2; D not resolved. V was clipped by 2 bases and J by 1 base, with 8 bases between them. Germline assignment: CDR1 PRHDT and CDR2 FYEKMQ (reference sequence). This CDR3 spans 15 amino acids. In nucleotides, the CDR3 is TGTGCCAGCAGCTTAATTTCTGAGAACACCGGGGAGCTGTTTTTT. Translated: CASSLISENTGELFF.

This clonotype showed up just a few times. The chain employs TRBV5-4 and TRBJ1-2; D gene unclear. V lost 1 base and J 4 bases, leaving 8 bases between the germline ends. CDR3 length equals 13 residues. Germline lookup yields CDR1 SGHNT and CDR2 YYREEE (reference sequence). The CDR3 DNA is TGTGCCAGCAGCTTGAACGCTTTCTATGGCTACACCTTC. Protein product: CASSLNAFYGYTF. The full variable domain, rest sourced from reference TRBV5-4 and TRBJ1-2, is ETGVTQSPTHLIKTRGQQVTLRCSSQSGHNTVSWYQQALGQGPQFIFQYYREEENGRGNFPPRFSGLQFPNYSSELNVNALELDDSALYLCASSLNAFYGYTFGSGTRLTVV.

At least ten counts were recorded for this clonotype. The CDR3 region has the DNA TGTGCCAGCAGCCGACTCGGCAGGAACGATTCACCCCTCCACTTT. Protein: CASSRLGRNDSPLHF. The chain combines TRBV7-9 with TRBJ1-6; no clear D. The germline V gene encodes CDR1 SEHNR and CDR2 FQNEAQ (reference sequence). The CDR3 contains 15 residues. With 5 bases removed from V and 8 bases from J, the gap between germline ends came to 16 bases.